This TCR beta chain is drawn from a study of neurological immune-mediated disorders. Every sequencing run generated over 180 million TCR-beta sequences from 15-18 subjects. One entry per CDR3 protein results from TCRdb running MiXCR on the 5' RACE reads. The profile shows 40,000 or so distinct CDR3 sequences, roughly 2.5% of them singletons. Germline assignment: CDR1 MNHEY and CDR2 SVGAGI. V was clipped by 10 bases and J by 1 base, with 10 bases between them. The CDR3 runs to 12 residues. This clonotype was counted many times. Sequenced sample: PBMCs. The chain combines TRBV6-5 with TRBJ1-2; D is undetermined. The receptor was derived from a man aged 25 to 45 with multiple sclerosis. The chain's CDR3 is CATTRNNYGYTF. CDR3 sequence (DNA): TGTGCCACGACGCGGAATAACTATGGCTACACCTTC.